Detailed here is one T cell receptor beta chain. In germline, CDR1 is SGHNT, CDR2 YENEEA. V was cut by 2 bases and J by 0 bases, with 11 bases left in between. The CDR3 covers 15 residues. TCRdb re-analysed the RT-PCR reads in MiXCR, keeping a single row per CDR3 protein. This sample has 4,500 to 7,000 distinct CDR3 sequences, with over 50% found just once. The sample is drawn from a study of yellow fever vaccine responses in identical twins. This receptor was taken from a woman aged 18-29 years who received the yellow fever vaccine. The V call is TRBV11-3, the J call TRBJ2-7; perhaps TRBD2 as D (5 bases). Sequences were derived from T cells from blood (PBMCs), unsorted or a sorted subset (not recorded which), sampled before or after yellow fever vaccination (not recorded which). The CDR3 here is CASSLWGDLSYEQYF. The CDR3 DNA reads as TGTGCCAGCAGCTTATGGGGAGACCTCTCCTACGAGCAGTACTTC. Full variable domain (remainder filled in from reference TRBV11-3 and TRBJ2-7): EAGVVQSPRYKIIEKKQPVAFWCNPISGHNTLYWYLQNLGQGPELLIRYENEEAVDDSQLPKDRFSAERLKGVDSTLKIQPAELGDSAVYLCASSLWGDLSYEQYFGPGTRLTVT.